A selection of T cell receptor beta chains follows, all from one sample in a study of shared clonotypes between healthy human individuals. Profiling relied on immunoSEQ multiplex PCR, and the TCRdb table lists in-frame clones only, not all of them. The profile covers 450,000 or so clones, with 70% to 80% appearing a single time and about 12% taken by the ten largest. Material: PBMCs. Receptor source: a woman in her thirties or forties in good health. Some clones in this sample may be carry-over from other donors' samples. Both conserved end residues are part of each CDR3. D genes are given only for firm matches. Expanded clones are given a class, and other clones once, few, many or no size at all.

j_gene: TRBJ2-5; d_gene: NA; abundance: NA; v_gene: TRBV7-9; len: 14; CDR3aa: CTSSTTGTWETQYF; CDR3nt: TGTACCAGCAGCACGACTGGTACTTGGGAGACCCAGTACTTC
j_gene: TRBJ2-2; d_gene: NA; abundance: NA; v_gene: TRBV7-9; len: 14; CDR3aa: CASSRGGLTGELFF; CDR3nt: TGTGCCAGCAGCCGTGGGGGACTCACCGGGGAGCTATTTTTT
j_gene: TRBJ2-2; d_gene: NA; abundance: once; v_gene: TRBV7-9; len: 15; CDR3aa: CASSLAGADTGELFF; CDR3nt: TGTGCCAGCAGCTTAGCCGGGGCGGACACCGGGGAGCTGTTTTTT
j_gene: TRBJ2-1; d_gene: NA; abundance: NA; v_gene: TRBV6-1; len: 15; CDR3aa: CASSEILEGYNEQFF; CDR3nt: TGTGCCAGCAGTGAAATTCTAGAGGGTTACAATGAGCAGTTCTTC
j_gene: TRBJ2-5; d_gene: NA; abundance: once; v_gene: TRBV27; len: 12; CDR3aa: CASSFKGETQYF; CDR3nt: TGTGCCAGCAGTTTTAAAGGGGAGACCCAGTACTTC
j_gene: TRBJ2-5; d_gene: NA; abundance: NA; v_gene: TRBV5-1; len: 14; CDR3aa: CASSLGTDQETQYF; CDR3nt: TGCGCCAGCAGCTTGGGGACAGACCAAGAGACCCAGTACTTC
j_gene: TRBJ1-3; d_gene: NA; abundance: few; v_gene: TRBV10-2; len: 15; CDR3aa: CASSIQGIPGNTIYF; CDR3nt: TGCGCCAGCAGTATTCAGGGGATCCCTGGAAACACCATATATTTT
j_gene: TRBJ1-1; d_gene: NA; abundance: NA; v_gene: TRBV7-2; len: 16; CDR3aa: CASSPRPGARSLVAFF; CDR3nt: TGTGCCAGCAGCCCACGCCCAGGGGCGCGTTCTTTGGTGGCTTTCTTT
j_gene: TRBJ2-1; d_gene: NA; abundance: NA; v_gene: TRBV2; len: 14; CDR3aa: CASCSDPAYNEQFF; CDR3nt: TGTGCCAGCTGTTCGGACCCCGCCTACAATGAGCAGTTCTTC
j_gene: TRBJ1-2; d_gene: NA; abundance: NA; v_gene: TRBV5-4; len: 14; CDR3aa: CASSLVGPTMRYTF; CDR3nt: TGTGCCAGCAGCTTGGTGGGCCCCACTATGCGCTACACCTTC
j_gene: TRBJ1-2; d_gene: TRBD1; abundance: NA; v_gene: TRBV15; len: 15; CDR3aa: CATSRGGQGFYGYTF; CDR3nt: TGTGCCACCAGCAGAGGGGGACAGGGATTCTATGGCTACACCTTC
j_gene: TRBJ2-5; d_gene: NA; abundance: NA; v_gene: TRBV14; len: 13; CDR3aa: CASSLPPRETQYF; CDR3nt: TGTGCCAGCAGCTTACCCCCTCGGGAGACCCAGTACTTC
j_gene: TRBJ1-1; d_gene: NA; abundance: NA; v_gene: TRBV18; len: 14; CDR3aa: CASSPGTENTEAFF; CDR3nt: TGTGCCAGCTCACCAGGGACGGAGAACACTGAAGCTTTCTTT
j_gene: TRBJ1-1; d_gene: TRBD1; abundance: once; v_gene: TRBV7-8; len: 15; CDR3aa: CASSHWTGGNTEAFF; CDR3nt: TGTGCCAGCAGCCACTGGACAGGGGGCAACACTGAAGCTTTCTTT
j_gene: TRBJ1-4; d_gene: NA; abundance: NA; v_gene: TRBV5-4; len: 12; CDR3aa: CASSLDTQKLFF; CDR3nt: TGTGCCAGCAGCTTGGACACCCAGAAACTGTTTTTT
j_gene: TRBJ1-5; d_gene: NA; abundance: NA; v_gene: TRBV21-1; len: 16; CDR3aa: CASILRKGDSNQPQHF; CDR3nt: TGTGCCAGCATTCTACGGAAAGGGGATAGCAATCAGCCCCAGCATTTT
j_gene: TRBJ2-1; d_gene: TRBD2; abundance: NA; v_gene: TRBV29-1; len: 16; CDR3aa: CSVEGPSGSVYNEQFF; CDR3nt: TGCAGCGTTGAGGGCCCCAGCGGGAGTGTCTACAATGAGCAGTTCTTC
j_gene: TRBJ1-2; d_gene: TRBD1; abundance: NA; v_gene: TRBV28; len: 15; CDR3aa: CASSQPGQGNYGYTF; CDR3nt: TGTGCCAGCAGTCAGCCAGGACAGGGGAACTATGGCTACACCTTC
j_gene: TRBJ2-3; d_gene: NA; abundance: once; v_gene: TRBV5-5; len: 16; CDR3aa: CASSSVGTLRGDTQYF; CDR3nt: TGTGCCAGCAGCTCTGTCGGGACTCTCAGGGGAGATACGCAGTATTTT
j_gene: TRBJ1-1; d_gene: NA; abundance: NA; v_gene: TRBV5-4; len: 14; CDR3aa: CASKQGTLYTEAFF; CDR3nt: TGTGCCAGCAAGCAGGGCACCTTGTATACTGAAGCTTTCTTT
j_gene: TRBJ2-1; d_gene: TRBD2; abundance: once; v_gene: TRBV7-3; len: 17; CDR3aa: CASSGGTSSRGYNEQFF; CDR3nt: TGTGCCAGCAGCGGGGGGACTAGCTCACGGGGCTACAATGAGCAGTTCTTC
j_gene: TRBJ1-2; d_gene: NA; abundance: NA; v_gene: TRBV5-4; len: 14; CDR3aa: CASSFGRTDYGYTF; CDR3nt: TGTGCCAGCAGCTTCGGTCGTACAGACTATGGCTACACCTTC
j_gene: TRBJ2-7; d_gene: NA; abundance: NA; v_gene: TRBV5-6; len: 14; CDR3aa: CASSRDRFSYEQYF; CDR3nt: TGTGCCAGCAGCCGAGACAGGTTCTCCTACGAGCAGTACTTC
j_gene: TRBJ2-7; d_gene: NA; abundance: many; v_gene: TRBV10-3; len: 12; CDR3aa: CAISEIGSEQYF; CDR3nt: TGTGCCATCAGTGAAATAGGGTCAGAGCAGTACTTC
j_gene: TRBJ2-2; d_gene: NA; abundance: many; v_gene: TRBV21-1; len: 18; CDR3aa: CASSKEVLRERVSGELFF; CDR3nt: TGTGCCAGCAGCAAAGAGGTTTTGCGAGAAAGGGTTTCCGGGGAGCTGTTTTTT
j_gene: TRBJ2-7; d_gene: NA; abundance: NA; v_gene: TRBV19; len: 14; CDR3aa: CASKGLPLSDEQYF; CDR3nt: TGTGCCAGTAAGGGACTGCCTTTGAGTGACGAGCAGTACTTC
j_gene: TRBJ1-3; d_gene: NA; abundance: once; v_gene: TRBV2; len: 13; CDR3aa: CANTGIPGNTIYF; CDR3nt: TGTGCCAACACAGGGATTCCTGGAAACACCATATATTTT
j_gene: TRBJ2-1; d_gene: TRBD2; abundance: NA; v_gene: TRBV2; len: 15; CDR3aa: CASSTGLAGGYEQFF; CDR3nt: TGTGCCAGCAGTACCGGACTAGCGGGAGGATATGAGCAGTTCTTC
j_gene: TRBJ2-7; d_gene: NA; abundance: NA; v_gene: TRBV15; len: 16; CDR3aa: CATSSPHAERRGEQYF; CDR3nt: TGTGCCACCAGCAGCCCCCACGCGGAACGTCGAGGCGAGCAGTACTTC
j_gene: TRBJ1-3; d_gene: NA; abundance: NA; v_gene: TRBV7-8; len: 16; CDR3aa: CASSPQRASSGNTIYF; CDR3nt: TGTGCCAGCAGCCCCCAGCGGGCGAGCTCTGGAAACACCATATATTTT
j_gene: TRBJ1-4; d_gene: TRBD1; abundance: few; v_gene: TRBV4-1; len: 17; CDR3aa: CASSQEGTGEFNEKLFF; CDR3nt: TGCGCCAGCAGCCAAGAGGGGACAGGGGAATTTAATGAAAAACTGTTTTTT
j_gene: TRBJ2-7; d_gene: NA; abundance: NA; v_gene: TRBV5-1; len: 14; CDR3aa: CASTSGMSSYEQYF; CDR3nt: TGCGCCAGCACGTCCGGGATGAGCTCCTACGAGCAGTACTTC
j_gene: TRBJ2-4; d_gene: TRBD1; abundance: NA; v_gene: TRBV2; len: 14; CDR3aa: CASSPGTGGYIQYF; CDR3nt: TGTGCCAGCAGTCCCGGGACAGGGGGCTACATTCAGTACTTC
j_gene: TRBJ1-1; d_gene: NA; abundance: NA; v_gene: TRBV19; len: 11; CDR3aa: CASSIRMEAFF; CDR3nt: TGTGCCAGTAGTATACGGATGGAAGCTTTCTTT
j_gene: TRBJ1-5; d_gene: TRBD1; abundance: NA; v_gene: TRBV2; len: 14; CDR3aa: CASRAGTGDQPQHF; CDR3nt: TGTGCCAGCCGCGCCGGGACAGGGGATCAGCCCCAGCATTTT
j_gene: TRBJ2-7; d_gene: TRBD2; abundance: NA; v_gene: TRBV29-1; len: 12; CDR3aa: CSVGGSYDEQYF; CDR3nt: TGCAGCGTTGGCGGGAGTTACGACGAGCAGTACTTC
j_gene: TRBJ2-5; d_gene: NA; abundance: many; v_gene: TRBV4-2; len: 17; CDR3aa: CASSQDKGSAGQETQYF; CDR3nt: TGTGCCAGCAGCCAAGATAAGGGGAGTGCGGGCCAAGAGACCCAGTACTTC
j_gene: TRBJ2-7; d_gene: NA; abundance: few; v_gene: TRBV11-2; len: 16; CDR3aa: CASSWTASLGSYEQYF; CDR3nt: TGTGCCAGCAGCTGGACCGCCAGCTTAGGCTCCTACGAGCAGTACTTC
j_gene: TRBJ1-2; d_gene: NA; abundance: NA; v_gene: TRBV28; len: 15; CDR3aa: CASSFPYGPEYGYTF; CDR3nt: TGTGCCAGCAGTTTCCCTTATGGGCCCGAGTATGGCTACACCTTC
j_gene: TRBJ2-1; d_gene: TRBD1; abundance: NA; v_gene: TRBV11-2; len: 16; CDR3aa: CASSTRQGSSYNEQFF; CDR3nt: TGTGCCAGCAGCACAAGACAGGGCAGCTCCTACAATGAGCAGTTCTTC
j_gene: TRBJ2-7; d_gene: TRBD1; abundance: NA; v_gene: TRBV5-1; len: 17; CDR3aa: CASSLVSSGTGSYEQYF; CDR3nt: TGCGCCAGCAGCTTGGTATCCTCCGGGACAGGATCCTACGAGCAGTACTTC